The clone carrying this T cell receptor beta chain has a count of ten or more. V lost 3 bases to trimming and J lost 5 bases, with 13 bases between them. Germline-derived CDR1 and CDR2 are KGHSH and LQKENI. The CDR3 runs 15 residues. Each CDR3 protein is one row after TCRdb ran MiXCR on the 5' RACE reads. The sample holds fewer than 15,000 distinct CDR3 sequences; around a quarter are singletons and the top ten take 2.5% to 3.5%. V gene TRBV18 combines with J gene TRBJ2-2, with D possibly being TRBD2 (6 bases). This TCR came from a female donor with breast cancer. Input material: naive CD4+ T cells sorted from blood. Stated subset: naive CD4+ T cells, CD4+CD45RA+CD25-. This chain's CDR3 is CASSPRKGRTGELFF. The CDR3, as DNA: TGTGCCAGCTCACCGAGAAAGGGGAGGACCGGGGAGCTGTTTTTT.